One sample yielded the 24 T cell receptor beta chains listed below, sequenced in a study of blood T cell repertoires in COVID-19. TCRdb's table, derived via immunoSEQ multiplex PCR, lists solely in-frame clones and lacks some. Among around 300,000 clones, roughly 86% were seen once, and the ten largest hold approximately 1.8%. The sequenced sample was PBMCs or T cells enriched from blood (not recorded which). The receptors were gathered from a woman in her fifties or sixties who had recovered from COVID-19.

The chain joins TRBV7-3 to TRBJ2-5; 12 nucleotides align to TRBD2. The CDR3 covers 17 residues. Germline CDR1 SGHTA, CDR2 FQGTGA. V lost 5 bases to trimming and J lost 7 bases; unmatched junction nucleotides: 14. DNA of the CDR3: TGTGCCAGCAGCCTTACTAGCGGGGGGTTAAAGTCCGGGACCCAGTACTTC. This sequence encodes CASSLTSGGLKSGTQYF.

The rearrangement joins TRBV19 to TRBJ2-3, with 8 positions matching TRBD2. Losses at the gene ends were 6 bases for V and 4 bases for J; bases not matched to a gene: 6. Germline values: CDR1 LNHDA, CDR2 SQIVND (reference sequence). The CDR3 extends over 14 amino acids. The CDR3, as DNA: TGTGCCAGTAGAACTAGCGGAGCGGCAGATACGCAGTATTTT. Its translation: CASRTSGAADTQYF.

This clone was recorded only once. This chain connects TRBV7-2 to TRBJ1-2; TRBD1 agrees at 9 bases. After removal of 5 bases from V and 5 bases from J, the junction contained 9 bases not matched to a gene. The CDR3 runs 15 residues. CDR1 and CDR2 from the germline V gene are SGHTA and FQGNSA. CDR3 in DNA: TGTGCCAGCAGCCCTCGGACAGGGGATGCGTATGGCTACACCTTC. This sequence encodes CASSPRTGDAYGYTF.

The chain carries TRBV15 and TRBJ1-2; 11 positions agree with TRBD1. Trimming at V came to 3 bases and at J to 8 bases, leaving 5 bases not matched to a gene. CDR3 length: 14 amino acids. The germline CDR1 and CDR2 sequences are LNHNV and YYDKDF (reference sequence). The CDR3 region is CATSSPGQGEGYTF. CDR3 in DNA: TGTGCCACCAGCAGCCCGGGACAGGGGGAAGGCTACACCTTC.

V gene TRBV19 combines with J gene TRBJ2-1, with 10 bases identical to TRBD1. The V and J ends lost 7 bases and 8 bases, in that order; junction bases with no gene match: 11. The CDR3 length is 15 residues. Germline V gene data show CDR1 as LNHDA and CDR2 as SQIVND (reference sequence). In nucleotides, the CDR3 is TGTGCCAGTACTATCGGGACAGGGGTAGGGGATGAGCAGTTCTTC. Translated, it gives CASTIGTGVGDEQFF.

This chain joins TRBV28 and TRBJ1-1, with D perhaps matching TRBD1 (5 bases). CDR1 MDHEN and CDR2 SYDVKM come from the germline V gene. V was shortened by 7 bases and J by 5 bases, with 14 bases between the two germline ends. The CDR3 spans 13 residues. DNA for the CDR3: TGTGCCAGCATCCCAGGGTACCGAACTGAAGCTTTCTTT. It is translated as CASIPGYRTEAFF.

The chain links TRBV5-5 to TRBJ2-1, with 9 bases aligning to TRBD2. This CDR3 region has 14 residues. The V segment lost 6 bases and the J segment 3 bases; nucleotides outside the gene matches: 4. Germline lookup yields CDR1 SGHKS and CDR2 YYEKEE (reference sequence). The CDR3 DNA follows: TGTGCCAGCACCATAGCGGGGGACTACAATGAGCAGTTCTTC. Its protein product is CASTIAGDYNEQFF. The whole variable domain, filled in from reference TRBV5-5 and TRBJ2-1, reads DAGVTQSPTHLIKTRGQQVTLRCSPISGHKSVSWYQQVLGQGPQFIFQYYEKEERGRGNFPDRFSARQFPNYSSELNVNALLLGDSALYLCASTIAGDYNEQFFGPGTRLTVL.

The chain links TRBV7-2 to TRBJ1-1; the D gene is possibly TRBD1 (5 bases). This CDR3 spans 16 amino acids. Germline CDR1 is SGHTA and CDR2 is FQGNSA. V lost 5 bases and J 1 base, leaving 17 bases between the germline ends. The DNA of the CDR3 is TGTGCCAGCAGCCCCAGACTGCTGGGGGGGAACACTGAAGCTTTCTTT. Translated, it gives CASSPRLLGGNTEAFF.

This rearrangement joins TRBV3-1 (or the pseudogene TRBV3-2) to TRBJ2-2; 11 bases are shared with TRBD1. The junction had 2 bases not matched to a gene; V was cut back by 4 bases and J by 7 bases. Germline V gene data show CDR1 as LGHDT and CDR2 as YNNKEL (reference sequence). This CDR3 contains 14 residues. CDR3 coding DNA: TGTGCCAGCAGCCGGGACAGGGGGTTCGGGGAGCTGTTTTTT. Protein sequence: CASSRDRGFGELFF.

The chain employs TRBV30 and TRBJ1-3, with TRBD1 as a possible D gene (6 bases). V lost 7 bases and J lost 4, with 14 bases in between. This CDR3 contains 13 residues. The germline V gene encodes CDR1 GTSNPN and CDR2 SVGIG (reference sequence). DNA for the CDR3: TGTGCCTCGAACGACAGGTCCGGAAACACCATATATTTT. Translation gives CASNDRSGNTIYF.

The chain is built from TRBV20-1 and TRBJ2-7; weak D call: TRBD1 (5 bases). The germline V gene encodes CDR1 DFQATT and CDR2 SNEGSKA (reference sequence). The CDR3 contains 13 residues. V lost 3 bases, J lost 6 bases, and 15 bases lay in between. The CDR3 sequence is CSASGLWGLEQYF. CDR3 DNA: TGCAGTGCTAGTGGGCTATGGGGCCTCGAGCAGTACTTC.

This clone occurred once. The DNA of the CDR3 is TGTGCCAGCTCAACCGACAGGGGGCGGGAAAAACTGTTTTTT. This encodes CASSTDRGREKLFF. V and J are TRBV18 and TRBJ1-4, with 10 bases matching TRBD1. CDR1 is KGHSH, CDR2 LQKENI, per germline. This CDR3 is 14 amino acids long. Losses at the gene ends were 5 bases for V and 8 bases for J; bases not matched to a gene: 5.

A few counts support this clone. The chain recombines TRBV3-1 (or the pseudogene TRBV3-2) with TRBJ1-4; a weak D match, TRBD1 (6 bases). CDR3 size: 15 residues. Trimming cost V 4 bases and J 3 bases, with 12 bases left between them. Germline assignment: CDR1 LGHDT and CDR2 YNNKEL (reference sequence). The CDR3 DNA follows: TGTGCCAGCAGCCCCCGAGGGGGGGCTAATGAAAAACTGTTTTTT. Its translation: CASSPRGGANEKLFF.

The chain carries TRBV12-5 and TRBJ1-2; TRBD1 agrees at 8 bases. Trimming took 4 bases from V and 6 from J; bases not matched to a gene: 7. In germline, CDR1 is LGHNT, CDR2 FRNRAP. The CDR3 sequence is 14 residues long. The CDR3 DNA reads TGTGCTAGTGGTTCCCGGACAGGGTTCGATGGCTACACCTTC. It yields the protein CASGSRTGFDGYTF.

The rearrangement joins TRBV30 to TRBJ1-2; 8 bases are shared with TRBD1. The CDR3 length is 11 residues. Trimming removed 2 bases from V and 9 bases from J; junction bases left unmatched: 2. Germline loops: CDR1 GTSNPN, CDR2 SVGIG (reference sequence). The CDR3: CAWSQGASYTF. CDR3 bases: TGTGCCTGGAGTCAGGGGGCTAGCTACACCTTC.

CDR3 amino acids: CASRGGGLSYEQYF. In nucleotides, the CDR3 is TGTGCCAGCAGAGGGGGTGGTCTTTCCTACGAGCAGTACTTC. The chain has TRBV7-9 and TRBJ2-7; D is perhaps TRBD1 (6 bases). V shed 6 bases and J shed 1 base, with 13 bases lying between them. The CDR3 runs 14 residues. Germline CDR1 is SEHNR and CDR2 is FQNEAQ (reference sequence).

The V gene is TRBV7-3, the J gene TRBJ2-2; 11 positions match TRBD2. This CDR3 has 15 residues. CDR1 and CDR2 (germline): SGHTA, FQGTGA. With V trimmed by 5 bases and J by 5 bases, 4 bases remained unmatched. CDR3 sequence (DNA): TGTGCCAGCAGCGGGCGGACTAGCGGGACCGGGGAGCTGTTTTTT. It codes for CASSGRTSGTGELFF.

V usage is TRBV7-3 and J usage is TRBJ1-1; D call uncertain. V lost 6 bases and J lost 1, with 9 bases in between. Germline assignment: CDR1 SGHTA and CDR2 FQGTGA. This CDR3 is built from 13 residues. The CDR3 here is CASSTGENTEAFF. CDR3 DNA sequence: TGTGCCAGCAGTACCGGTGAGAACACTGAAGCTTTCTTT.

CDR3: CASSLRGRRELFF. The CDR3 coding sequence is TGTGCCAGCAGCTTGAGGGGGCGCCGGGAGCTGTTTTTT. V and J are TRBV7-6 and TRBJ2-2, with TRBD1 identical over 7 bases. The CDR3 contains 13 residues. CDR1 and CDR2 from the germline V gene are SGHVS and FNYEAQ. Trimming took 3 bases from V and 9 from J; bases not matched to a gene: 4.

The rearrangement joins TRBV29-1 to TRBJ2-3; D is unresolved. Germline CDR1 is SQVTM and CDR2 is ANQGSEA. Trimming removed 3 bases at V and 1 base at J, with 8 bases between. CDR3 length: 13 residues. CDR3 bases: TGCAGCGTTGATCATTCGGGCACAGATACGCAGTATTTT. Its protein product is CSVDHSGTDTQYF.

V and J are TRBV5-4 and TRBJ2-1; TRBD2 matches 11 bases. The CDR3 is 16 amino acids. Germline V gene data show CDR1 as SGHNT and CDR2 as YYREEE (reference sequence). The V segment lost 0 bases and the J segment 6 bases; nucleotides outside the gene matches: 5. The CDR3 DNA follows: TGTGCCAGCAGCTTGGGGGGACTAGCGGCCACCAATGAGCAGTTCTTC. This gives the protein CASSLGGLAATNEQFF.

The chain is built from TRBV5-1 and TRBJ2-3, with TRBD2 matching 15 bases. The V gene end was trimmed by 4 bases and the J gene end by 4 bases; junction bases not matched to a gene: 13. Germline CDR1 reads SGHRS; CDR2 reads YFSETQ. The CDR3 covers 19 residues. This CDR3 reads CASSPPGLAGGRGADTQYF. CDR3 nucleotide sequence: TGCGCCAGCAGCCCTCCGGGACTAGCGGGGGGCCGGGGGGCAGATACGCAGTATTTT.

The chain combines TRBV4-1 with TRBJ2-2; 10 nucleotides align to TRBD2. V lost 1 base and J lost 5; bases outside the gene matches: 4. The germline V gene encodes CDR1 MGHRA and CDR2 YSYEKL. The CDR3 has 16 residues. The CDR3 sequence: CASSQGELAGTGELFF. In DNA form, the CDR3 reads TGCGCCAGCAGCCAAGGGGAACTAGCGGGGACCGGGGAGCTGTTTTTT.

The chain couples TRBV2 to TRBJ1-4; a weak D match, TRBD1 (5 bases). V shed 5 bases and J shed 3 bases, with 19 bases lying between them. Germline CDR1 and CDR2: SNHLY and FYNNEI. The CDR3 extends over 17 amino acids. The CDR3 sequence: CASSPGAQVAANEKLFF. As DNA, the CDR3 is TGTGCCAGCAGTCCTGGGGCTCAGGTCGCGGCTAATGAAAAACTGTTTTTT.